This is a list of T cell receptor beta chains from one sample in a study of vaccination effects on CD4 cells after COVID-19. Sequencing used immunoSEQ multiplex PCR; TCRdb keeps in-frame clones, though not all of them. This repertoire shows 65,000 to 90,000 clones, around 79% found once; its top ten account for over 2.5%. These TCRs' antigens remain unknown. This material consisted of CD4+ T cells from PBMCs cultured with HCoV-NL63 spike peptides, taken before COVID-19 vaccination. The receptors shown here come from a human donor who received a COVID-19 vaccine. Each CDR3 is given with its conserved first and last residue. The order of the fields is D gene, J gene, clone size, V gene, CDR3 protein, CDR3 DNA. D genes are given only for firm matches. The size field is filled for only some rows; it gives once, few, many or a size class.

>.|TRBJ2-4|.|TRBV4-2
CASSQDSGPARAKNIQYF
TGTGCCAGCAGCCAAGATTCGGGGCCCGCAAGGGCCAAAAACATTCAGTACTTC
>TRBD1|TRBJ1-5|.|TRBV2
CASSEGVRGGNQPQHF
TGTGCCAGCAGTGAAGGGGTCAGGGGGGGGAATCAGCCCCAGCATTTT
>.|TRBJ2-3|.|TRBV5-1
CASSSNSDTQYF
TGCGCCAGCAGCTCGAATTCAGATACGCAGTATTTT
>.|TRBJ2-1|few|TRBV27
CASRGGLAPEQFF
TGTGCCAGCAGGGGTGGCCTAGCGCCTGAGCAGTTCTTC
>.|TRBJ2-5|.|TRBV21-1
CASSKPGLAGPSPQYF
TGTGCCAGCAGCAAGCCGGGACTAGCGGGGCCATCGCCCCAGTACTTC
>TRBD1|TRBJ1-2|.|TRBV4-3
CASSHLGTGNYGYTF
TGCGCCAGCAGCCACCTTGGGACAGGTAACTATGGCTACACCTTC
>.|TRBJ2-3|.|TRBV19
CASSIGWGVLRGGTDTQYF
TGTGCCAGTAGTATAGGATGGGGGGTTCTTCGGGGAGGCACAGATACGCAGTATTTT
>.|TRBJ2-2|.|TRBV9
CASSVAANTGELFF
TGTGCCAGCAGCGTCGCAGCGAACACCGGGGAGCTGTTTTTT
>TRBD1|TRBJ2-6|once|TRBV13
CANGDRGGGANVLTF
TGTGCCAACGGGGACAGGGGCGGTGGGGCCAACGTCCTGACTTTC
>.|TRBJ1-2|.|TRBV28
CASTWGDGYTF
TGTGCCAGCACCTGGGGGGATGGCTACACCTTC
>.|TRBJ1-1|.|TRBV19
CASSIGMNTEAFF
TGTGCCAGTAGTATCGGGATGAACACTGAAGCTTTCTTT
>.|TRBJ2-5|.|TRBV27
CASSPGTTSQETQYF
TGTGCCAGCAGCCCAGGGACCACCTCTCAAGAGACCCAGTACTTC
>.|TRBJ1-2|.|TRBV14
CASSHLLYSQESGYTF
TGTGCCAGCAGCCACCTCCTCTATTCCCAGGAGAGCGGCTACACCTTC
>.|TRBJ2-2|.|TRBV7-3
CASSLTRTGELFF
TGTGCCAGCAGCTTAACTCGCACCGGGGAGCTGTTTTTT
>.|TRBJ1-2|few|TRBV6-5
CASRDIREVYGYTF
TGTGCCAGCAGGGATATCAGGGAGGTTTATGGCTACACCTTC
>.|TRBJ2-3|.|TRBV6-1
CASSELDRNPDTQYF
TGTGCCAGCAGTGAACTGGACAGAAACCCAGATACGCAGTATTTT
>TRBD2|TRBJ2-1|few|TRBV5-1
CASSLVIPAGVNEQFF
TGCGCCAGCAGCTTGGTGATACCGGCGGGGGTCAATGAGCAGTTCTTC
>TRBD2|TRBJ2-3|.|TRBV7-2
CASSRERRGGPDTQYF
TGTGCCAGCAGCCGGGAGAGGCGGGGGGGCCCAGATACGCAGTATTTT
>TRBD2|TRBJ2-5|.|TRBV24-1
CATKGPGPGGTQYF
TGTGCCACCAAGGGTCCTGGGCCGGGGGGGACCCAGTACTTC
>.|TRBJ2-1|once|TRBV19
CASSSGQTIRNEQFF
TGTGCCAGTAGTTCCGGACAGACTATCAGGAATGAGCAGTTCTTC
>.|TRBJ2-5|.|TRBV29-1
CSVDGISEETQYF
TGCAGCGTAGACGGGATTTCCGAAGAGACCCAGTACTTC
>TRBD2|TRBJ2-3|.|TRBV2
CASKAGGTDTQYF
TGTGCCAGCAAAGCGGGGGGCACAGATACGCAGTATTTT
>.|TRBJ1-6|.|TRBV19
CASSIQSNSPLHF
TGTGCCAGTAGTATACAGTCTAATTCACCCCTCCACTTT
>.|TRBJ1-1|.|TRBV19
CASSPGGGLNTEAFF
TGTGCCAGTAGCCCCGGGGGGGGCTTGAACACTGAAGCTTTCTTT
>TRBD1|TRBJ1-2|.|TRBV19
CASTRTGGGYGYTF
TGTGCCAGTACCCGGACAGGGGGTGGCTATGGCTACACCTTC
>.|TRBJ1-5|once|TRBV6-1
CAGGEPNQPQHF
TGTGCCGGAGGGGAGCCGAATCAGCCCCAGCATTTT
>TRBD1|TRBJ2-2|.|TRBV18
CASRRDSYTGELFF
TGTGCCAGCCGCCGGGACAGCTACACCGGGGAGCTGTTTTTT
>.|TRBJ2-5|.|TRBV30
CAGSWGARKTQYF
TGTGCCGGGAGTTGGGGGGCTAGAAAGACCCAGTACTTC
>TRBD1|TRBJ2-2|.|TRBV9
CASSATGDPGELFF
TGTGCCAGCAGCGCTACAGGGGATCCCGGGGAGCTGTTTTTT
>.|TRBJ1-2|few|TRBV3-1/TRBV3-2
CASSQETRGAGGYTF
TGTGCCAGCAGCCAAGAAACCAGGGGAGCAGGAGGCTACACCTTC
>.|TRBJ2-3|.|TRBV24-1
CATSDPRGTQYF
TGTGCCACCAGTGATCCACGGGGTACGCAGTATTTT
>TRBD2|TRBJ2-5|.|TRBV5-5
CASSLGGLPAQYF
TGTGCCAGCAGCTTGGGGGGACTACCGGCCCAGTACTTC
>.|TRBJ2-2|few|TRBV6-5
CASRPQGLYTGELFF
TGTGCCAGCAGGCCACAGGGACTATACACCGGGGAGCTGTTTTTT
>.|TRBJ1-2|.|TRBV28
CASSLAGGYYGYTF
TGTGCCAGCAGTTTAGCGGGGGGTTACTATGGCTACACCTTC
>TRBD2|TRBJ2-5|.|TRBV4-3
CASSQGGLAGAQETQYF
TGCGCCAGCAGCCAAGGCGGACTAGCGGGGGCCCAAGAGACCCAGTACTTC
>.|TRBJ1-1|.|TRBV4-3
CASSDGRAGNTEAFF
TGCGCCAGCAGCGACGGCAGGGCCGGGAACACTGAAGCTTTCTTT
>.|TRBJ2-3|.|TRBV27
CASSYRPGRTDTQYF
TGTGCCAGCAGTTATCGACCGGGGAGGACAGATACGCAGTATTTT
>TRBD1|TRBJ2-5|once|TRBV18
CASSWDRIQETQYF
TGTGCCAGCTCCTGGGACAGGATCCAAGAGACCCAGTACTTC
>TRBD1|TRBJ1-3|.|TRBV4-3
CASSQGGGYGNTIYF
TGCGCCAGCAGCCAAGGAGGGGGCTATGGAAACACCATATATTTT
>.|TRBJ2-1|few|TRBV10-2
CASSEFPGRNEQFF
TGCGCCAGCAGTGAGTTCCCGGGAAGGAATGAGCAGTTCTTC
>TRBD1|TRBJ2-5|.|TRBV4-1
CASSQPGQGETQYF
TGCGCCAGCAGCCAACCGGGACAGGGAGAGACCCAGTACTTC
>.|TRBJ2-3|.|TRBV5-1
CASSLVSWSGESDTQYF
TGCGCCAGCAGCTTGGTCTCTTGGTCGGGGGAATCAGATACGCAGTATTTT
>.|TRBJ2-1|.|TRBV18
CASSQIQGAEQFF
TGTGCCAGCTCACAGATACAGGGAGCTGAGCAGTTCTTC
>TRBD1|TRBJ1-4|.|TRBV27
CASSSPGQGTEKLFF
TGTGCCAGCAGTTCGCCGGGACAGGGGACGGAAAAACTGTTTTTT
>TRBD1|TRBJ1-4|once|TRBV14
CASSLLQGSTNEKLFF
TGTGCCAGCAGCCTACTACAGGGGTCTACTAATGAAAAACTGTTTTTT
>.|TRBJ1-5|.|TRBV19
CASSPKGGGGRPQHF
TGTGCCAGTAGTCCGAAGGGTGGGGGGGGTCGGCCCCAGCATTTT
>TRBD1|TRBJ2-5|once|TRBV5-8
CASSSGQGEGETQYF
TGTGCCAGCAGCTCGGGACAGGGTGAGGGAGAGACCCAGTACTTC
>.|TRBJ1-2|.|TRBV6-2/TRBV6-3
CASSLPGPYGYTF
TGTGCCAGCAGTTTACCCGGACCCTATGGCTACACCTTC
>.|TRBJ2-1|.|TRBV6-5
CASSYTGKGSYNEQFF
TGTGCCAGCAGTTATACTGGGAAAGGCTCCTACAATGAGCAGTTCTTC
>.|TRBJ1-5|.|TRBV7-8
CASSLAAQSHQPQHF
TGTGCCAGCAGCTTAGCGGCTCAGAGTCATCAGCCCCAGCATTTT
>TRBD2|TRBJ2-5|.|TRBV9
CASSVGSSGGRQYF
TGTGCCAGCAGCGTAGGGAGTAGCGGGGGGCGCCAGTACTTC
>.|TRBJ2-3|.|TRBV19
CASNLFGGPTDTQYF
TGTGCCAGTAATCTCTTCGGGGGGCCCACAGATACGCAGTATTTT
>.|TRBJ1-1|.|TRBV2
CASRPGLSRNTEAFF
TGTGCCAGCAGGCCCGGTTTGAGTCGGAACACTGAAGCTTTCTTT
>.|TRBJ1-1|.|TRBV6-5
CASAGVTEAFF
TGTGCCAGCGCAGGGGTTACTGAAGCTTTCTTT
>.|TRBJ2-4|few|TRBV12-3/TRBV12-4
CASSFVENIQYF
TGTGCCAGCAGTTTTGTAGAAAACATTCAGTACTTC
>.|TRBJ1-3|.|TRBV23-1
CASSQSGTSDGNTIYF
TGCGCCAGCAGTCAATCAGGGACTTCAGACGGAAACACCATATATTTT
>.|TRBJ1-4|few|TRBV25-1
CASKTATGTNEKLFF
TGTGCCAGCAAGACCGCTACGGGTACTAATGAAAAACTGTTTTTT
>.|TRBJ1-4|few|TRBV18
CASSRQRTETVNEKLFF
TGTGCCAGCTCACGACAACGGACGGAGACTGTTAATGAAAAACTGTTTTTT
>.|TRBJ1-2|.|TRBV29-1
CSVGADYGYTF
TGCAGCGTTGGGGCCGACTATGGCTACACCTTC
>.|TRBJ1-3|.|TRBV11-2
CASSRLSVATGNTIYF
TGTGCCAGCAGCAGGCTCTCCGTGGCCACTGGAAACACCATATATTTT